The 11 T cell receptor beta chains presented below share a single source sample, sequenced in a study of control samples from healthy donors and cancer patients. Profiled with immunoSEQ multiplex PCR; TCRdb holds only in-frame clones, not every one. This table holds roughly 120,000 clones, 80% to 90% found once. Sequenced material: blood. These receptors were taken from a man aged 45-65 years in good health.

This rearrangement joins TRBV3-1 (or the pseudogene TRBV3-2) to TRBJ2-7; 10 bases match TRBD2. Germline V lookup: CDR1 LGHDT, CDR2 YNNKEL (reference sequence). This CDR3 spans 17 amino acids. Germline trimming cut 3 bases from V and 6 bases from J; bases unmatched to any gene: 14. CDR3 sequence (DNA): TGTGCCAGCAGCCACCTAGAAAGGCCCGGACTAGCGGCCGAGCAGTACTTC. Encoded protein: CASSHLERPGLAAEQYF.

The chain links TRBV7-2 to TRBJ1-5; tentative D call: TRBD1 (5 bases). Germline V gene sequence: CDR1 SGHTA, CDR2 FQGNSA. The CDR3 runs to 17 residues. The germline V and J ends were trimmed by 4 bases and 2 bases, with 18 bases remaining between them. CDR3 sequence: CASSSQGRTRGNQPQHF. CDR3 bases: TGTGCCAGCAGCTCCCAGGGAAGGACGAGGGGCAATCAGCCCCAGCATTTT.

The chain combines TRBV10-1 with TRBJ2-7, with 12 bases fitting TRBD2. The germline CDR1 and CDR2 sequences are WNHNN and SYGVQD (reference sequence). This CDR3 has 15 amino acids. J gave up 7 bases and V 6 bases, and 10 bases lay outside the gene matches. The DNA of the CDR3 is TGCGCCAGCAGGACTAGCGGGGGCCCTCTCTGTGAGCAGTACTTC. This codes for CASRTSGGPLCEQYF.

The CDR3 DNA reads as TGTGCCAGCAGGCCCCCTGACACCGGGGAGCTGTTTTTT. Translation: CASRPPDTGELFF. The chain recombines TRBV2 with TRBJ2-2; D gene ambiguous. V was pared by 6 bases and J by 3 bases, with 8 bases between. Germline values: CDR1 SNHLY, CDR2 FYNNEI. This CDR3 has 13 residues.

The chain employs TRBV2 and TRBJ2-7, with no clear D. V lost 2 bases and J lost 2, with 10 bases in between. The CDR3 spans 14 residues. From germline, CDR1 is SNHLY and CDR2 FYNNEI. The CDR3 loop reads CASSERATAYEQYF. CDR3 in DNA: TGTGCCAGCAGTGAAAGGGCGACCGCCTACGAGCAGTACTTC.

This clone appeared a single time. CDR3 nucleotides: TGTGCCAGCAGTGGTTTACAGGGGTATGTAAACTATGGCTACACCTTC. Its translation is CASSGLQGYVNYGYTF. The gene calls are TRBV25-1 and TRBJ1-2, with 7 bases aligning to TRBD1. Germline CDR1 is MGHDK and CDR2 is SYGVNS. The junction had 10 bases not matched to a gene; V was cut back by 4 bases and J by 2 bases. The CDR3 length is 16 residues.

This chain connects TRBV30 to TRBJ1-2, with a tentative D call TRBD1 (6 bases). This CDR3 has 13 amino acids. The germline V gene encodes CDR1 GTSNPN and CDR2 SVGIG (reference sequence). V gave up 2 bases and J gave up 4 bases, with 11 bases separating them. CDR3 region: CAWSPGGGYGYTF. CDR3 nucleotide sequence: TGTGCCTGGAGTCCGGGGGGCGGCTATGGCTACACCTTC.

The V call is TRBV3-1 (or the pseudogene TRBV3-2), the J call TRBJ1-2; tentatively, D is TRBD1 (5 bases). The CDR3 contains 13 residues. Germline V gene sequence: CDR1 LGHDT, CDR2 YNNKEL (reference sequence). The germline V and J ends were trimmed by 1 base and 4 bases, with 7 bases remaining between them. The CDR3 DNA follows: TGTGCCAGCAGCCAAGGGGGGTCCTATGGCTACACCTTC. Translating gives CASSQGGSYGYTF.

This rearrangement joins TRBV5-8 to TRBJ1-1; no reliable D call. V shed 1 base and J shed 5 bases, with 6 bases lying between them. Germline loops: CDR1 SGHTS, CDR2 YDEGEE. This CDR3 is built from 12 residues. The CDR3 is CASSLLGTEAFF. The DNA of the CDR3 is TGTGCCAGCAGCTTGTTAGGGACTGAAGCTTTCTTT.

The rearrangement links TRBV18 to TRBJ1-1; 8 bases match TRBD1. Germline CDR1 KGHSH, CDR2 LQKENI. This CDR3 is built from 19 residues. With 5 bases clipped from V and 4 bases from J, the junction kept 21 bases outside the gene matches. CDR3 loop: CASSSSPHTAGGKATEAFF. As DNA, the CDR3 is TGTGCCAGCTCAAGTTCCCCGCACACGGCAGGGGGCAAAGCCACTGAAGCTTTCTTT.

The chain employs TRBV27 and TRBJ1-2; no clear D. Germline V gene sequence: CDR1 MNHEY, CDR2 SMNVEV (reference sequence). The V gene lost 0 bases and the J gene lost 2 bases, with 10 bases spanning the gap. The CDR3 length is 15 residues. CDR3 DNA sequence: TGTGCCAGCAGTTTATCCCTACAGTCCAACTATGGCTACACCTTC. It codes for CASSLSLQSNYGYTF.